Below, 23 T cell receptor beta chains from the same sample are listed, as sequenced in a study of shared clonotypes between healthy human individuals. Terminally differentiated effector memory CD45RA+ cells were left out of the naive CD8 fraction, which was CD45RO-negative and positively selected for CCR7. Profiled with immunoSEQ multiplex PCR; TCRdb holds only in-frame clones, not every one. The sample holds 550,000 to 600,000 clones, roughly 98% seen once. The sample consisted of naive CD8+ T cells sorted from blood. These receptors all come from a man aged 25 to 45 in good health.

This sequence joins TRBV9 and TRBJ1-2; D is unresolved. The ends were cut back, 3 bases at V and 6 bases at J, with 15 bases in the middle. There are 14 residues in the CDR3. CDR1 is SGDLS and CDR2 is YYNGEE in the germline V gene. CDR3 nucleotides: TGTGCCAGCAGCGAGGCGACCTTGCGGCATGGCTACACCTTC. This gives the protein CASSEATLRHGYTF.

The chain has TRBV7-9 and TRBJ2-1; 7 nucleotides line up with TRBD2. Germline V gene sequence: CDR1 SEHNR, CDR2 FQNEAQ (reference sequence). V trimming: 4 bases; J trimming: 5 bases; junction bases outside the gene matches: 2. This CDR3 spans 13 amino acids. The CDR3 nucleotides are TGTGCCAGCAGCTCGGGAGGCAACAATGAGCAGTTCTTC. This encodes CASSSGGNNEQFF.

The V call is TRBV4-1, the J call TRBJ1-5; 9 nucleotides match TRBD1. This CDR3 is 15 amino acids long. Germline V gene data show CDR1 as MGHRA and CDR2 as YSYEKL. V gave up 4 bases and J gave up 6 bases; unmatched junction bases: 7. CDR3 in DNA: TGCGCCAGCAGCCTACCCGGACAGGGGAGTCAGCCCCAGCATTTT. Translation: CASSLPGQGSQPQHF.

The chain couples TRBV7-6 to TRBJ2-1, with 9 nucleotides matching TRBD2. Unmatched junction bases numbered 9, after V lost 0 bases and J lost 9 bases. CDR1 is SGHVS and CDR2 is FNYEAQ in the germline V gene. This CDR3 contains 16 residues. The CDR3 nucleotides read TGTGCCAGCAGCTTAGCCGTTGCGGGAGGGCTCGCTGAGCAGTTCTTC. As protein: CASSLAVAGGLAEQFF.

The chain has TRBV25-1 and TRBJ2-5; D remains ambiguous. The V gene's germline CDR1 is MGHDK and CDR2 SYGVNS. Trimming shortened V by 4 bases and J by 5 bases, and 5 bases separated the two germline ends. The CDR3 is 11 amino acids. CDR3 region: CASSGFETQYF. CDR3 DNA: TGTGCCAGCAGTGGCTTCGAGACCCAGTACTTC.

This sequence joins TRBV11-2 and TRBJ1-1, with D unresolved. This CDR3 comprises 12 residues. Trimming shortened V by 5 bases and J by 6 bases, and 10 bases separated the two germline ends. From germline, CDR1 is SGHAT and CDR2 FQNNGV. The CDR3 spells CASSHGMSEAFF. The CDR3 DNA follows: TGTGCCAGCAGCCACGGGATGTCTGAAGCTTTCTTT.

This clone came up a few times. This sequence joins TRBV7-9 and TRBJ2-1; D may be TRBD2 (5 bases). In germline, CDR1 is SEHNR, CDR2 FQNEAQ (reference sequence). The CDR3 is made up of 15 amino acids. The V gene lost 5 bases and the J gene lost 5 bases, with 16 bases spanning the gap. CDR3 sequence: CASSVGGRGHNEQFF. The CDR3 DNA is TGTGCCAGCAGCGTGGGCGGCAGAGGGCACAATGAGCAGTTCTTC.

This clone was recorded only once. This rearrangement joins TRBV7-9 to TRBJ1-2; TRBD1 matches at 7 bases. This CDR3 contains 11 residues. The V segment lost 10 bases and the J segment 8 bases; nucleotides outside the gene matches: 7. Germline lookup yields CDR1 SEHNR and CDR2 FQNEAQ (reference sequence). The CDR3 spells CATWDSWGYTF. The CDR3 DNA reads TGTGCCACATGGGACAGTTGGGGCTACACCTTC.

Worth noting for this clone: Other nucleotide sequences in the sample specify the same CDR3. The chain has TRBV29-1 and TRBJ2-7, with D unclear. The CDR3 runs to 12 residues. Germline CDR1 SQVTM, CDR2 ANQGSEA. Trimming stripped 4 bases from V and 1 base from J, with 8 bases between. CDR3 in DNA: TGCAGCGTTGTAGGGTTATCCTACGAGCAGTACTTC. Translating it yields CSVVGLSYEQYF.

The genes are TRBV6-5 and TRBJ2-7; D remains unclear. The CDR3 loop spans 13 amino acids. Looked up from germline, CDR1 is MNHEY and CDR2 is SVGAGI. Trimming pared 0 bases from V and 5 bases from J, leaving 8 bases between. Here the CDR3 DNA reads TGTGCCAGCAGTTACTCCGAGTCCCACGAGCAGTACTTC. This codes for CASSYSESHEQYF.

This chain uses TRBV6-6 with TRBJ1-5; D not resolved. Trimming removed 1 base at V and 8 bases at J, with 12 bases between. CDR1 and CDR2 from the germline V gene are MNHNY and SVGAGI (reference sequence). The CDR3 totals 14 residues. CDR3 nucleotides: TGTGCCAGCAGTTACTACCCCCAAGGTGAGCCCCAGCATTTT. Translating gives CASSYYPQGEPQHF.

The V call is TRBV7-9, the J call TRBJ1-1, with 7 bases aligning to TRBD1. The trim removed 5 bases at V and 7 bases at J, leaving 4 bases unmatched. This CDR3 contains 12 residues. Germline-derived CDR1 and CDR2 are SEHNR and FQNEAQ (reference sequence). The DNA of the CDR3 is TGTGCCAGCAGCCGAACAGGGGTTGAAGCTTTCTTT. It encodes CASSRTGVEAFF.

The chain carries TRBV30 and TRBJ2-2; TRBD1 agrees at 10 bases. The CDR3 runs 17 residues. Germline V lookup: CDR1 GTSNPN, CDR2 SVGIG (reference sequence). V lost 3 bases and J lost 3; bases outside the gene matches: 10. The CDR3 is CAWRPPGQGWHTGELFF. The DNA of the CDR3 is TGTGCCTGGAGGCCCCCGGGACAGGGGTGGCACACCGGGGAGCTGTTTTTT.

The chain is built from TRBV28 and TRBJ2-2; 7 bases are a match to TRBD1. This CDR3 is 15 amino acids long. Germline CDR1 MDHEN, CDR2 SYDVKM. V lost 6 bases and J lost 1; bases outside the gene matches: 5. CDR3: CASSPQGENTGELFF. CDR3 nucleotide sequence: TGTGCCAGCAGCCCTCAGGGGGAGAACACCGGGGAGCTGTTTTTT.

The chain links TRBV6-1 to TRBJ1-5; D uncertain. The CDR3 length is 14 residues. Germline loops: CDR1 MNHNS, CDR2 SASEGT. V was pared by 2 bases and J by 4 bases, with 9 bases between. CDR3 residues: CASSEWTGNQPQHF. As DNA, the CDR3 is TGTGCCAGCAGTGAATGGACGGGGAATCAGCCCCAGCATTTT.

The chain links TRBV10-3 to TRBJ2-2; either TRBD1 or TRBD2 may supply D (5 bases each). V gave up 6 bases and J gave up 0 bases, with 11 bases separating them. Germline assignment: CDR1 ENHRY and CDR2 SYGVKD. The CDR3 is 15 amino acids. The CDR3 loop is CAIRVGGANTGELFF. The CDR3 DNA sequence: TGTGCCATCAGGGTTGGGGGAGCGAACACCGGGGAGCTGTTTTTT.

Turning to this clone: Its ends do not fully match the called genes, so a read error is possible. V and J are TRBV7-8 and TRBJ2-1; no reliable D call. The CDR3 is 11 amino acids. CDR1 is SGHVS and CDR2 is FQNEAQ in the germline V gene. The CDR3 nucleotides read TGTGCCAGCAGCTCCTACGATGAGCAGTTCTTC. Amino acid sequence: CASSSYDEQFF.

The chain combines TRBV5-3 with TRBJ2-5; TRBD2 is a possible D gene (7 bases). TRBV5-3 is reported as an ORF; its role is uncertain. This CDR3 region has 15 residues. Trimming cost V 0 bases and J 1 base, with 10 bases left between them. CDR3 sequence: CARSLARGAQETQYF. The CDR3, as DNA: TGTGCCAGAAGCTTGGCCCGGGGGGCCCAAGAGACCCAGTACTTC.

The chain uses TRBV19 and TRBJ2-1, with 14 nucleotides matching TRBD2. The CDR3 covers 17 residues. Trimming took 6 bases from V and 7 from J; bases not matched to a gene: 11. Per the germline V gene, CDR1 is LNHDA and CDR2 is SQIVND (reference sequence). The CDR3 is CASSASTGLAGDNEQFF. The DNA of the CDR3 is TGTGCCAGTAGCGCGAGCACGGGACTAGCGGGAGATAATGAGCAGTTCTTC. The full variable domain, in which reference TRBV19 and TRBJ2-1 provide the parts outside the CDR3, is DGGITQSPKYLFRKEGQNVTLSCEQNLNHDAMYWYRQDPGQGLRLIYYSQIVNDFQKGDIAEGYSVSREKKESFPLTVTSAQKNPTAFYLCASSASTGLAGDNEQFFGPGTRLTVL.

The CDR3 region is CASSLGRGEQYF. CDR3 nucleotides: TGTGCCAGCAGCTTAGGGAGGGGAGAGCAGTACTTC. The chain joins TRBV7-9 to TRBJ2-7, with D possibly being TRBD2 (6 bases). This CDR3 is built from 12 residues. The germline CDR1 and CDR2 sequences are SEHNR and FQNEAQ (reference sequence). V was trimmed by 1 base and J by 7 bases, leaving 8 bases between them.

V is TRBV18 and J is TRBJ2-1; D is ambiguous. Germline values: CDR1 KGHSH, CDR2 LQKENI. Trimming pared 0 bases from V and 9 bases from J, leaving 15 bases between. This CDR3 has 15 amino acids. Here the CDR3 reads CASSPPAIQHGEQFF. CDR3 sequence (DNA): TGTGCCAGCTCACCACCGGCTATACAACATGGTGAGCAGTTCTTC.

In this sample, this clone turned up once. The chain couples TRBV29-1 to TRBJ1-1; D remains unclear. V was pared by 5 bases and J by 3 bases, with 13 bases between. CDR1 is SQVTM, CDR2 ANQGSEA, per germline. The CDR3 has 13 residues. CDR3 amino acids: CSVCKEDHTEAFF. In nucleotides, the CDR3 is TGCAGCGTTTGCAAGGAGGATCACACTGAAGCTTTCTTT. Together with reference TRBV29-1 and TRBJ1-1, the CDR3 gives the full variable domain: SAVISQKPSRDICQRGTSLTIQCQVDSQVTMMFWYRQQPGQSLTLIATANQGSEATYESGFVIDKFPISRPNLTFSTLTVSNMSPEDSSIYLCSVCKEDHTEAFFGQGTRLTVV.

About this clone: The same CDR3 is also encoded by other DNA sequences in this sample. J is TRBJ2-7 and V is TRBV7-6; weak D call: TRBD2 (6 bases). This CDR3 has 14 residues. The germline CDR1 and CDR2 sequences are SGHVS and FNYEAQ. The V and J ends lost 0 bases and 1 base respectively, with 7 bases between them. CDR3 nucleotide sequence: TGTGCCAGCAGCTTAGCTAGCGGTTCCTACGAGCAGTACTTC. It is translated as CASSLASGSYEQYF.